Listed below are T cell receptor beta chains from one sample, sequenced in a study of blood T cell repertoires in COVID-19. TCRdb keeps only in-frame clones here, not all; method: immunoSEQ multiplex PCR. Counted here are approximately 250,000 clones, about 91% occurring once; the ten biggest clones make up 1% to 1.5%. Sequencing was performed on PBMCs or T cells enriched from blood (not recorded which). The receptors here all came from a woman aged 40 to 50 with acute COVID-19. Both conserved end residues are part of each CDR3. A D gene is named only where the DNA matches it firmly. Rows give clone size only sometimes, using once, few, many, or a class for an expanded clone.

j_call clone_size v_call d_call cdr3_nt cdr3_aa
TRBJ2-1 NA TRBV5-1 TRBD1 TGCGCCAGCAATCTCGGGACAGTATCCAATGAGCAGTTCTTC CASNLGTVSNEQFF
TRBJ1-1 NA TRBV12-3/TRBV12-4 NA TGTGCCAGCAGTTTCCAACAAGCTGAAGCTTTCTTT CASSFQQAEAFF
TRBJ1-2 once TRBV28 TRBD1 TGTGCCAGCAGTCCGGGACAGGGCCTCTATGGCTACACCTTC CASSPGQGLYGYTF
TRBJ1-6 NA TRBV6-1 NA TGTGCCAGCAGTGAAGTGCGGGGGCAGGGGACGACCTATAATTCACCCCTCCACTTT CASSEVRGQGTTYNSPLHF
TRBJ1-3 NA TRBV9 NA TGTGCCAGCAGCCCTCCTTCAGACACCATATATTTT CASSPPSDTIYF
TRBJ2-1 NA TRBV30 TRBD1 TGTGCCTGGAGTGGACAGGGGACGGGCTACAATGAGCAGTTCTTC CAWSGQGTGYNEQFF
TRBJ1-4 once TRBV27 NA TGTGCCAGCAGTTTATTCCTTAATGAAAAACTGTTTTTT CASSLFLNEKLFF
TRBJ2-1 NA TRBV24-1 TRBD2 TGTGCCACCAGTGATTTACGGCTAGCGGGAGGCTATGAGCAGTTCTTC CATSDLRLAGGYEQFF
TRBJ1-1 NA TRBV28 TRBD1 TGTGCCACCGCTCCCCCCGGACAGGGGGCTTGGAAGGCGGCTTTCTTT CATAPPGQGAWKAAFF
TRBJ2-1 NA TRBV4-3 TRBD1 TGCGCCAGCAGCCCGGTTGGACAGGGCATTTATGAGCAGTTCTTC CASSPVGQGIYEQFF
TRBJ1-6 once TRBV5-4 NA TGTGCCAGCAGCTTCGATCCGAGCTCCTATAATTCACCCCTCCACTTT CASSFDPSSYNSPLHF